Listed below are T cell receptor beta chains from one sample, sequenced in a study of early T cells in non-severe SARS-CoV-2 infection. MiXCR, run by TCRdb on the 5' RACE reads, gives a single entry per CDR3 protein. In the table there are 55,000 to 75,000 distinct CDR3 sequences, more than 7.5% of which are singletons. The specimen sequenced was whole blood. The receptor set was obtained from an adult who was a healthcare worker with PCR-confirmed SARS-CoV-2 infection or an uninfected control (not recorded which). Each CDR3 is given with its conserved first and last residue. The D gene is left open where the match is weak. Not every row has a clone size; where given, it reads once, few, many or a size class.

cdr3_aa: CASSQERRIGYTF
cdr3_nt: TGTGCCAGCAGCCAAGAGCGGAGGATTGGCTACACCTTC
d_call: .
v_call: TRBV3-1
j_call: TRBJ1-2
clone_size: many

cdr3_aa: CASSHIGRNYGYTF
cdr3_nt: TGTGCCAGCAGTCACATTGGTCGGAACTATGGCTACACCTTC
d_call: .
v_call: TRBV12-3/TRBV12-4
j_call: TRBJ1-2
clone_size: many

cdr3_aa: CASRLSPPGPTYEQYF
cdr3_nt: TGTGCAAGTCGCTTAAGCCCTCCGGGTCCCACCTACGAGCAGTACTTC
d_call: .
v_call: TRBV12-2
j_call: TRBJ2-7
clone_size: .

cdr3_aa: CSVSTGPEADQPQHF
cdr3_nt: TGCAGTGTTTCGACAGGGCCGGAGGCCGATCAGCCCCAGCATTTT
d_call: TRBD1
v_call: TRBV20-1
j_call: TRBJ1-5
clone_size: many

cdr3_aa: CASSYRRVETQYF
cdr3_nt: TGTGCCAGCAGTTACCGCAGGGTAGAGACCCAGTACTTC
d_call: .
v_call: TRBV28
j_call: TRBJ2-5
clone_size: many

cdr3_aa: CASVPPGSPLHF
cdr3_nt: TGTGCCAGCGTCCCCCCGGGATCACCCCTCCACTTT
d_call: .
v_call: TRBV2
j_call: TRBJ1-6
clone_size: few

cdr3_aa: CASSLERGEQFF
cdr3_nt: TGTGCCAGCTCACTAGAGCGGGGGGAGCAGTTCTTC
d_call: TRBD2
v_call: TRBV18
j_call: TRBJ2-1
clone_size: few

cdr3_aa: CASSPSTDTYNEQFF
cdr3_nt: TGTGCCAGCTCACCAAGCACGGACACCTACAATGAGCAGTTCTTC
d_call: .
v_call: TRBV18
j_call: TRBJ2-1
clone_size: many

cdr3_aa: CASSLNAGRVTDTQYF
cdr3_nt: TGTGCCAGCAGCTTAAACGCGGGGCGGGTCACAGATACGCAGTATTTT
d_call: .
v_call: TRBV7-3
j_call: TRBJ2-3
clone_size: .

cdr3_aa: CASSLGPRDTQYF
cdr3_nt: TGTGCCAGCAGCCTCGGGCCTCGTGATACGCAGTATTTT
d_call: .
v_call: TRBV11-2
j_call: TRBJ2-3
clone_size: few

cdr3_aa: CAWSPPPRTGTDTQYF
cdr3_nt: TGTGCCTGGAGTCCTCCTCCCCGGACAGGCACAGATACGCAGTATTTT
d_call: .
v_call: TRBV30
j_call: TRBJ2-3
clone_size: .

cdr3_aa: CASSRLAGVSNEQFF
cdr3_nt: TGTGCCAGTAGTAGACTAGCGGGAGTGAGCAATGAGCAGTTCTTC
d_call: TRBD2
v_call: TRBV19
j_call: TRBJ2-1
clone_size: few

cdr3_aa: CASSPRPRRTEAFF
cdr3_nt: TGCGCCAGCAGCCCGAGACCCAGGAGGACTGAAGCTTTCTTT
d_call: .
v_call: TRBV4-1
j_call: TRBJ1-1
clone_size: many

cdr3_aa: CAWSRQAGYTF
cdr3_nt: TGTGCCTGGAGTCGGCAGGCGGGCTACACCTTC
d_call: .
v_call: TRBV30
j_call: TRBJ1-2
clone_size: few

cdr3_aa: CASSKGKDRENQPQHF
cdr3_nt: TGTGCCAGCAGCAAAGGCAAGGACAGGGAAAATCAGCCCCAGCATTTT
d_call: .
v_call: TRBV21-1
j_call: TRBJ1-5
clone_size: few

cdr3_aa: CASSLARGEQFF
cdr3_nt: TGTGCCAGCAGCTTGGCCAGGGGTGAGCAGTTCTTC
d_call: .
v_call: TRBV7-9
j_call: TRBJ2-1
clone_size: .

cdr3_aa: CASSIRQNSPLHF
cdr3_nt: TGTGCCAGCAGTATCCGACAGAATTCACCCCTCCACTTT
d_call: .
v_call: TRBV28
j_call: TRBJ1-6
clone_size: many

cdr3_aa: CASSIAVSYNEQFF
cdr3_nt: TGTGCCAGTAGTATAGCGGTGTCCTACAATGAGCAGTTCTTC
d_call: .
v_call: TRBV19
j_call: TRBJ2-1
clone_size: few

cdr3_aa: CASSIRTSNEQFF
cdr3_nt: TGTGCCAGTAGTATAAGGACTAGCAATGAGCAGTTCTTC
d_call: TRBD2
v_call: TRBV19
j_call: TRBJ2-1
clone_size: .

cdr3_aa: CASFADLGTDTQYF
cdr3_nt: TGTGCCAGCTTTGCGGACCTAGGCACAGATACGCAGTATTTT
d_call: .
v_call: TRBV2
j_call: TRBJ2-3
clone_size: few

cdr3_aa: CASSPALAGYTGELFF
cdr3_nt: TGTGCCAGCAGCCCAGCCCTAGCGGGATACACCGGGGAGCTGTTTTTT
d_call: TRBD2
v_call: TRBV7-3
j_call: TRBJ2-2
clone_size: .

cdr3_aa: CAWSALGGSTEAFF
cdr3_nt: TGTGCCTGGAGCGCATTAGGAGGAAGCACTGAAGCTTTCTTT
d_call: .
v_call: TRBV30
j_call: TRBJ1-1
clone_size: .

cdr3_aa: CASSSLSNGRIGETQYF
cdr3_nt: TGTGCCAGCAGCTCCCTGTCGAACGGGAGGATTGGGGAGACCCAGTACTTC
d_call: .
v_call: TRBV21-1
j_call: TRBJ2-5
clone_size: many

cdr3_aa: CSAILAARPEQYF
cdr3_nt: TGCAGTGCTATTCTAGCGGCACGGCCCGAGCAGTACTTC
d_call: TRBD2
v_call: TRBV20-1
j_call: TRBJ2-7
clone_size: many

cdr3_aa: CSASPTGNTEAFF
cdr3_nt: TGCAGTGCTAGTCCCACAGGGAACACTGAAGCTTTCTTT
d_call: .
v_call: TRBV20-1
j_call: TRBJ1-1
clone_size: few

cdr3_aa: CASRHQDEAYEQYF
cdr3_nt: TGTGCCAGCCGCCACCAGGACGAGGCCTACGAGCAGTACTTC
d_call: .
v_call: TRBV18
j_call: TRBJ2-7
clone_size: .

cdr3_aa: CASSQGWSGVKETQYF
cdr3_nt: TGCGCCAGCAGCCAAGGGTGGAGCGGGGTGAAAGAGACCCAGTACTTC
d_call: TRBD2
v_call: TRBV4-1
j_call: TRBJ2-5
clone_size: .

cdr3_aa: CASRGAPGSHTEAFF
cdr3_nt: TGCGCCAGCCGAGGGGCTCCAGGGTCCCACACTGAAGCTTTCTTT
d_call: .
v_call: TRBV4-1
j_call: TRBJ1-1
clone_size: few

cdr3_aa: CSARDKDGFNSYEQYF
cdr3_nt: TGCAGTGCTAGAGACAAAGACGGTTTTAATTCCTACGAGCAGTACTTC
d_call: .
v_call: TRBV20-1
j_call: TRBJ2-7
clone_size: many

cdr3_aa: CASSSLGSYEQYF
cdr3_nt: TGTGCCAGCAGTTCACTAGGGTCCTACGAGCAGTACTTC
d_call: .
v_call: TRBV27
j_call: TRBJ2-7
clone_size: .

cdr3_aa: CASSVGANSNQPQHF
cdr3_nt: TGTGCCAGCTCCGTGGGGGCGAACAGCAATCAGCCCCAGCATTTT
d_call: .
v_call: TRBV7-9
j_call: TRBJ1-5
clone_size: many

cdr3_aa: CSARALAGGTYNEQFF
cdr3_nt: TGCAGTGCTAGAGCACTAGCGGGAGGAACCTACAATGAGCAGTTCTTC
d_call: TRBD2
v_call: TRBV20-1
j_call: TRBJ2-1
clone_size: many

cdr3_aa: CASSNPLGDRSPEQFF
cdr3_nt: TGTGCCAGCAGCAATCCCCTCGGGGACCGATCGCCTGAGCAGTTCTTC
d_call: .
v_call: TRBV9
j_call: TRBJ2-1
clone_size: many

cdr3_aa: CASSEGRERSYNEQFF
cdr3_nt: TGTGCCAGCAGTGAAGGCCGAGAGAGATCCTACAATGAGCAGTTCTTC
d_call: .
v_call: TRBV2
j_call: TRBJ2-1
clone_size: .

cdr3_aa: CASSPRLSPFYEQYF
cdr3_nt: TGTGCCAGCAGCCCCCGACTCAGTCCCTTCTACGAGCAGTACTTC
d_call: .
v_call: TRBV14
j_call: TRBJ2-7
clone_size: few

cdr3_aa: CASSPGQLNTGELFF
cdr3_nt: TGTGCCAGCAGCCCGGGACAGCTAAACACCGGGGAGCTGTTTTTT
d_call: TRBD1
v_call: TRBV14
j_call: TRBJ2-2
clone_size: many